This paragraph reports one T cell receptor beta chain. Its matching antigen is unknown. The ends lost 4 bases at V and 2 bases at J; junction bases unmatched: 5. Looked up from germline, CDR1 is LGHNA and CDR2 is YNFKEQ. The CDR3 covers 15 residues. The source of the sample is a study of CD8+ T cells in alopecia areata. For the study at large: Patients took tofacitinib for 6 to 18 months, followed by 6 drug-free months. Study-wide findings and caveats: Under tofacitinib, fewer expanded CD8+ clones appeared among the top 100 scalp clones. While patients received tofacitinib, many expanded lesional clones remained present in scalp and blood.

Noted treatment: oral pan-JAK inhibitor, 5-10 mg twice daily. Extracted RNA was reverse transcribed, and the resulting cDNA served as sequencing template. Assay: immunoSEQ multiplex PCR; the TCRdb copy retains only in-frame clones and omits some. The profile shows about 200,000 clones, about 57% of them singletons. This receptor was identified in a human donor with alopecia areata. The chain is built from TRBV4-2 and TRBJ2-1; 7 bases match TRBD2. The sample was CD4+ T cells sorted from blood, taken at week 4, from a patient treated with tofacitinib. CDR3 loop: CASSPTGTTYNEQFF. As DNA, the CDR3 is TGTGCCAGCAGCCCCACTGGGACTACCTACAATGAGCAGTTCTTC.